These T cell receptor beta chains were read from a single sample in a study of blood T cell repertoires in COVID-19. TCRdb's copy holds only in-frame clones and misses some; the assay was immunoSEQ multiplex PCR. The table includes some 400,000 clones, 90% to 95% detected once. The source material was PBMCs or T cells enriched from blood (not recorded which). Receptors originate from a middle-aged woman who had been exposed to COVID-19. The CDR3 runs from the conserved cysteine through the conserved F or W. A D gene is named only where the DNA matches it firmly. Expanded clones get a size class; other rows say once, few or many, or leave the size out.

J gene | clone size | D gene | CDR3 length | V gene | CDR3 protein | CDR3 DNA
TRBJ1-5 | . | . | 13 | TRBV27 | CASRTGPHQPQHF | TGTGCCAGCAGAACGGGTCCCCATCAGCCCCAGCATTTT
TRBJ2-1 | . | TRBD2 | 18 | TRBV7-9 | CASGDRILAGGSSREQFF | TGTGCCAGCGGCGACCGGATCTTAGCGGGAGGATCCTCAAGGGAGCAGTTCTTC
TRBJ1-3 | . | . | 17 | TRBV7-9 | CASSLRAIRDSGNTIYF | TGTGCCAGCAGCTTACGTGCTATCCGGGACTCTGGAAACACCATATATTTT
TRBJ2-7 | . | . | 15 | TRBV4-1 | CASSQVIAAAYEQYF | TGCGCCAGCAGCCAAGTAATAGCGGCAGCCTACGAGCAGTACTTC
TRBJ1-2 | once | . | 13 | TRBV9 | CASSSQGGRGYTF | TGTGCCAGCAGCTCACAGGGCGGTAGGGGCTACACCTTC
TRBJ1-5 | . | . | 15 | TRBV5-6 | CASSLDAQGHQPQHF | TGTGCCAGCAGCTTGGATGCGCAGGGGCATCAGCCCCAGCATTTT
TRBJ1-2 | . | TRBD1 | 15 | TRBV19 | CASMGTGQTNYGYTF | TGTGCCAGTATGGGGACAGGGCAGACTAACTATGGCTACACCTTC
TRBJ1-4 | . | TRBD1 | 14 | TRBV10-2 | CASRGTGKNEKLFF | TGCGCCAGCAGGGGGACAGGGAAAAATGAAAAACTGTTTTTT
TRBJ2-2 | . | TRBD1 | 15 | TRBV24-1 | CATSPGQVNTGELFF | TGTGCCACCAGTCCGGGACAGGTGAACACCGGGGAGCTGTTTTTT
TRBJ2-1 | . | . | 14 | TRBV20-1 | CSASYGVGKNEQFF | TGCAGTGCTAGTTACGGGGTTGGGAAAAATGAGCAGTTCTTC
TRBJ2-7 | few | . | 14 | TRBV5-8 | CASSLYAGLYEQYF | TGTGCCAGCAGCTTATATGCAGGGTTATACGAGCAGTACTTC
TRBJ1-1 | . | . | 13 | TRBV11-3 | CASSSLAGTRAFF | TGTGCCAGCAGCTCCCTCGCGGGTACACGTGCTTTCTTT
TRBJ2-2 | . | TRBD2 | 15 | TRBV6-2/TRBV6-3 | CASSNGGKGTGELFF | TGTGCCAGCAGCAACGGGGGGAAGGGCACCGGGGAGCTGTTTTTT
TRBJ2-1 | . | TRBD2 | 18 | TRBV19 | CASSLNRLAGGPGNEQFF | TGTGCCAGTAGTTTAAACCGACTAGCGGGAGGGCCTGGGAATGAGCAGTTCTTC
TRBJ2-1 | . | . | 15 | TRBV5-4 | CASSFTGSSANEQFF | TGTGCCAGCAGCTTTACAGGGTCGTCCGCCAATGAGCAGTTCTTC
TRBJ1-1 | few | TRBD1 | 16 | TRBV19 | CASRASQGLGDTEAFF | TGTGCCAGTAGGGCATCACAGGGGTTAGGGGACACTGAAGCTTTCTTT
TRBJ1-1 | once | TRBD1 | 11 | TRBV7-3 | CAVSTGGETFF | TGTGCCGTATCGACAGGGGGTGAAACTTTCTTT
TRBJ1-1 | . | . | 13 | TRBV5-1 | CASRNGRNTEAFF | TGCGCCAGCAGGAATGGTAGGAACACTGAAGCTTTCTTT
TRBJ1-2 | . | . | 13 | TRBV5-4 | CASSSHWVGGYTF | TGTGCCAGCAGTTCCCATTGGGTGGGCGGCTACACCTTC
TRBJ1-4 | once | . | 16 | TRBV11-2 | CASSTGTRGTNEKLFF | TGTGCCAGCAGCACCGGGACGCGGGGCACTAATGAAAAACTGTTTTTT
TRBJ2-7 | . | . | 16 | TRBV19 | CASSIGAGEGRYEQYF | TGTGCCAGTAGTATCGGAGCAGGAGAGGGCCGCTACGAGCAGTACTTC
TRBJ2-7 | . | . | 15 | TRBV25-1 | CASRDGTSPLYEQYF | TGTGCCAGCAGGGACGGGACTTCCCCACTCTACGAGCAGTACTTC
TRBJ1-1 | . | . | 14 | TRBV9 | CASSGGGMNTEAFF | TGTGCCAGCAGCGGCGGGGGAATGAACACTGAAGCTTTCTTT
TRBJ1-3 | few | TRBD1 | 18 | TRBV6-4 | CASSDSHRGQRAGNTIYF | TGTGCCAGCAGTGACTCACACAGGGGGCAAAGGGCTGGAAACACCATATATTTT
TRBJ2-1 | . | TRBD2 | 15 | TRBV5-1 | CASSPAGGRGAEQFF | TGCGCCAGCAGTCCGGCCGGGGGGAGGGGTGCTGAGCAGTTCTTC
TRBJ2-1 | . | TRBD1 | 20 | TRBV24-1 | CATSDQPYRRGSQGANEQFF | TGTGCCACCAGTGACCAACCCTATCGGAGAGGATCACAGGGGGCTAATGAGCAGTTCTTC
TRBJ1-4 | . | . | 14 | TRBV30 | CAWSSTGRNEKLFF | TGTGCCTGGAGTTCGACAGGACGCAATGAAAAACTGTTTTTT
TRBJ1-1 | . | . | 13 | TRBV6-5 | CASSYPQGTEAFF | TGTGCCAGCAGTTACCCCCAGGGGACTGAAGCTTTCTTT
TRBJ2-4 | . | TRBD2 | 16 | TRBV7-8 | CASSFTERGALNIQYF | TGTGCCAGCAGCTTTACCGAGCGGGGGGCATTAAACATTCAGTACTTC
TRBJ1-1 | . | . | 14 | TRBV5-1 | CASSLEVGLTEAFF | TGCGCCAGCAGCTTGGAGGTCGGACTCACTGAAGCTTTCTTT
TRBJ2-7 | . | . | 14 | TRBV5-1 | CASSLHRDSYEQYF | TGCGCCAGCAGCTTGCACAGGGACTCCTACGAGCAGTACTTC
TRBJ1-4 | . | . | 15 | TRBV27 | CASSLLDSGNEKLFF | TGTGCCAGCAGTTTACTAGACAGTGGGAATGAAAAACTGTTTTTT
TRBJ2-1 | . | . | 16 | TRBV11-3 | CASSLVSRIPPNEQFF | TGTGCCAGCAGCTTAGTAAGCAGGATTCCACCCAATGAGCAGTTCTTC
TRBJ2-3 | once | . | 17 | TRBV18 | CASSPPVGRTSTDTQYF | TGTGCCAGCTCACCACCCGTCGGAAGGACTAGCACAGATACGCAGTATTTT
TRBJ2-5 | . | TRBD2 | 17 | TRBV5-4 | CASSLSKLAGAQETQYF | TGTGCCAGCAGCTTGAGTAAACTAGCGGGGGCCCAAGAGACCCAGTACTTC
TRBJ2-3 | . | TRBD1 | 14 | TRBV29-1 | CSVGDRGNTDTQYF | TGCAGCGTCGGGGACAGGGGGAACACAGATACGCAGTATTTT
TRBJ1-4 | . | TRBD1 | 13 | TRBV18 | CASSRGTDEKLFF | TGTGCCAGCTCAAGAGGGACAGATGAAAAACTGTTTTTT
TRBJ2-7 | . | . | 13 | TRBV2 | CASGGAVTYEQYF | TGTGCCAGTGGAGGGGCCGTAACCTACGAGCAGTACTTC
TRBJ2-2 | . | . | 13 | TRBV12-3/TRBV12-4 | CASREGVTGELFF | TGTGCCAGCAGGGAGGGCGTCACCGGGGAGCTGTTTTTT
TRBJ2-3 | . | . | 13 | TRBV19 | CASSMGATDTQYF | TGTGCCAGTAGTATGGGGGCCACAGATACGCAGTATTTT
TRBJ1-2 | . | . | 13 | TRBV27 | CASSLNRVEGYTF | TGTGCCAGCAGTCTAAACAGGGTCGAAGGCTACACCTTC
TRBJ2-5 | . | . | 13 | TRBV7-3 | CASSRTSMETQYF | TGTGCCAGCAGCCGAACTAGCATGGAGACCCAGTACTTC
TRBJ1-5 | . | TRBD1 | 15 | TRBV2 | CASRRDRGEYQPQHF | TGTGCCAGCAGGAGGGACAGGGGGGAGTATCAGCCCCAGCATTTT
TRBJ2-7 | . | TRBD2 | 14 | TRBV2 | CASSEGSGTYEQYF | TGTGCCAGCAGTGAGGGTAGCGGGACCTACGAGCAGTACTTC
TRBJ2-5 | . | TRBD2 | 18 | TRBV24-1 | CATSVGSGRVVYQETQYF | TGTGCCACCAGTGTGGGTAGCGGGAGGGTTGTGTACCAAGAGACCCAGTACTTC
TRBJ1-2 | . | . | 14 | TRBV18 | CASSYRDTGEGYTF | TGTGCCAGCTCATATCGCGATACCGGTGAAGGCTACACCTTC
TRBJ2-7 | . | . | 23 | TRBV7-3 | CASSLNRVRPLLISQESSYEQYF | TGTGCCAGCAGCTTAAACAGGGTTCGGCCTCTACTAATATCTCAAGAAAGCTCCTACGAGCAGTACTTC
TRBJ2-3 | . | . | 14 | TRBV5-4 | CASTETGRTDTQYF | TGTGCCAGCACCGAGACAGGGAGGACAGATACGCAGTATTTT
TRBJ1-2 | . | . | 14 | TRBV7-2 | CASSLMTAGGGYTF | TGTGCCAGCAGCTTAATGACAGCGGGTGGGGGCTACACCTTC
TRBJ2-7 | . | . | 12 | TRBV3-1/TRBV3-2 | CASSRFGYEQYF | TGTGCCAGCAGCCGATTCGGTTACGAGCAGTACTTC
TRBJ1-5 | . | TRBD1 | 14 | TRBV6-2/TRBV6-3 | CASSQQGGNQPQHF | TGTGCCAGCAGTCAACAGGGGGGCAATCAGCCCCAGCATTTT
TRBJ2-5 | . | . | 14 | TRBV24-1 | CATSLGGRGETQYF | TGTGCCACCAGCCTCGGGGGGCGAGGTGAGACCCAGTACTTC
TRBJ1-1 | . | TRBD1 | 14 | TRBV19 | CASLGTGALTEAFF | TGTGCCAGTTTAGGGACAGGGGCGCTTACTGAAGCTTTCTTT
TRBJ1-3 | . | . | 14 | TRBV18 | CASSEGLSGNTIYF | TGTGCCAGCTCAGAGGGACTCTCTGGAAACACCATATATTTT
TRBJ2-7 | . | TRBD1 | 15 | TRBV6-5 | CASSQPGQGFYEQYF | TGTGCCAGCAGTCAACCGGGACAGGGCTTCTACGAGCAGTACTTC
TRBJ1-5 | once | . | 16 | TRBV2 | CASSVHSQGKGQPQHF | TGTGCCAGCAGTGTGCATTCACAGGGAAAAGGTCAGCCCCAGCATTTT
TRBJ2-2 | . | . | 15 | TRBV7-2 | CASSLVAGAGGELFF | TGTGCCAGCAGCTTAGTGGCGGGGGCGGGCGGGGAGCTGTTTTTT
TRBJ1-1 | . | . | 16 | TRBV19 | CASSIPADSRNTEAFF | TGTGCCAGTAGTATACCCGCGGACAGTCGGAACACTGAAGCTTTCTTT
TRBJ1-5 | . | TRBD1 | 16 | TRBV18 | CASSKGTGSVNQPQHF | TGTGCCAGCTCAAAAGGGACAGGGTCGGTTAATCAGCCCCAGCATTTT